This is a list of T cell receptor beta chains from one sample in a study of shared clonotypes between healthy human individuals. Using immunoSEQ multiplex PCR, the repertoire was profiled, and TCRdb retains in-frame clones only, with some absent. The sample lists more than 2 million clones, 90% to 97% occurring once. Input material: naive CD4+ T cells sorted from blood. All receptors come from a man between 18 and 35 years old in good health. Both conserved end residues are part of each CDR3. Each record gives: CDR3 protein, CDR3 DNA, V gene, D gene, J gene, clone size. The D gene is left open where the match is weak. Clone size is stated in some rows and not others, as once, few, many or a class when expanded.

CASSWDRVAMNTEAFF | TGTGCCAGTAGTTGGGACAGGGTCGCCATGAACACTGAAGCTTTCTTT | TRBV19 | TRBD1 | TRBJ1-1 | -
CAISAEGARQPQHF | TGTGCCATCAGTGCAGAGGGGGCTCGGCAGCCCCAGCATTTT | TRBV10-3 | TRBD1 | TRBJ1-5 | -
CASSDGLTGNTIYF | TGTGCCAGCAGTGACGGTCTAACTGGAAACACCATATATTTT | TRBV2 | - | TRBJ1-3 | few
CASSLVENTGELFF | TGCGCCAGCAGCTTGGTTGAGAATACCGGGGAGCTGTTTTTT | TRBV5-1 | - | TRBJ2-2 | -
CASSARETEAFF | TGTGCCAGCAGTGCCAGGGAGACTGAAGCTTTCTTT | TRBV2 | - | TRBJ1-1 | -
CATSPRLATNEKLFF | TGTGCCACCAGTCCAAGACTGGCAACTAATGAAAAACTGTTTTTT | TRBV15 | - | TRBJ1-4 | -
CASSIDSGSYNEQFF | TGCGCCAGCAGCATTGACTCGGGGTCCTACAATGAGCAGTTCTTC | TRBV5-1 | - | TRBJ2-1 | -
CAWSVRQGGFNEQYF | TGTGCCTGGAGTGTACGACAGGGAGGTTTTAACGAGCAGTACTTC | TRBV30 | - | TRBJ2-7 | -
CASSLAGPGLANIYEQYF | TGTGCCAGCAGCTTAGCAGGACCGGGACTAGCGAATATCTACGAGCAGTACTTC | TRBV7-2 | TRBD2 | TRBJ2-7 | -
CASSLGRASYNSPLHF | TGCGCCAGCAGCTTGGGGAGGGCCTCCTATAATTCACCCCTCCACTTT | TRBV5-1 | - | TRBJ1-6 | -
CASSDPDRGNQETQYF | TGTGCCAGCAGTGACCCCGACAGGGGTAACCAAGAGACCCAGTACTTC | TRBV25-1 | TRBD1 | TRBJ2-5 | -
CASSPRLGGEQYF | TGTGCCAGCAGCCCGAGACTAGGAGGCGAGCAGTACTTC | TRBV7-9 | - | TRBJ2-7 | -
CSVDLPHGKQALNTEAFF | TGCAGCGTTGACCTACCGCACGGAAAGCAAGCGTTGAACACTGAAGCTTTCTTT | TRBV29-1 | - | TRBJ1-1 | -
CARFRGTTETQYF | TGCGCCAGGTTCCGGGGGACTACGGAGACCCAGTACTTC | TRBV10-1 | TRBD2 | TRBJ2-5 | -
CASSSSNYGYTF | TGTGCCAGCAGCAGCAGCAACTATGGCTACACCTTC | TRBV5-6 | - | TRBJ1-2 | -
CASGFLRENEKLFF | TGTGCTAGTGGTTTTCTCAGGGAAAATGAAAAACTGTTTTTT | TRBV12-5 | - | TRBJ1-4 | -
CASSQDRGNSPLHF | TGCGCCAGCAGCCAAGATCGGGGGAATTCACCCCTCCACTTT | TRBV4-3 | - | TRBJ1-6 | -
CASSWTGVNTDTQYF | TGTGCCAGCAGTTGGACAGGGGTAAACACAGATACGCAGTATTTT | TRBV6-4 | TRBD1 | TRBJ2-3 | once
CASSLDDNTRDHF | TGTGCCAGCAGCTTGGATGACAACACCCGGGACCACTTC | TRBV5-4 | - | TRBJ2-7 | -
CASSEARANQPQHF | TGTGCCAGCAGTGAAGCCCGAGCCAATCAGCCCCAGCATTTT | TRBV6-1 | - | TRBJ1-5 | -
CASSQDRHPGELFF | TGCGCCAGCAGCCAAGATCGGCACCCCGGGGAGCTGTTTTTT | TRBV4-1 | - | TRBJ2-2 | once
CASSLRTGATNEKLFF | TGCGCCAGCAGCTTGAGGACAGGAGCAACTAATGAAAAACTGTTTTTT | TRBV5-1 | TRBD1 | TRBJ1-4 | -
CAWSPGQVEAFF | TGTGCCTGGAGTCCGGGACAGGTTGAAGCTTTCTTT | TRBV30 | TRBD1 | TRBJ1-1 | -
CASSYRGQAFF | TGTGCCAGCAGTTACAGGGGGCAAGCTTTCTTT | TRBV27 | TRBD1 | TRBJ1-1 | -
CASSSTGDTYNEQFF | TGTGCCAGCAGTTCTACAGGTGATACCTACAATGAGCAGTTCTTC | TRBV27 | - | TRBJ2-1 | -
CASSTEREGTDTQYF | TGTGCCAGCAGTACCGAGCGGGAGGGTACAGATACGCAGTATTTT | TRBV7-2 | TRBD2 | TRBJ2-3 | -
CASRNTGLAGDHYEQYF | TGTGCCAGCAGGAACACGGGGCTAGCGGGGGACCACTACGAGCAGTACTTC | TRBV27 | TRBD2 | TRBJ2-7 | -
CASSQSGQRGETQYF | TGCGCCAGCAGCCAGTCGGGCCAAAGGGGAGAGACCCAGTACTTC | TRBV4-1 | - | TRBJ2-5 | -
CASSEGASGQETQYF | TGCGCCAGCAGTGAAGGCGCTAGCGGACAAGAGACCCAGTACTTC | TRBV10-1 | TRBD2 | TRBJ2-5 | -
CASSYPNLSGSPLHF | TGTGCCAGCAGTTACCCCAACTTGTCGGGATCACCCCTCCACTTT | TRBV6-6 | - | TRBJ1-6 | -
CASTIQGAGQNEQYF | TGTGCCAGCACCATCCAGGGCGCAGGGCAAAACGAGCAGTACTTC | TRBV27 | - | TRBJ2-7 | -
CASSPSIGMNTEAFF | TGTGCCAGCTCACCTTCAATTGGAATGAACACTGAAGCTTTCTTT | TRBV18 | - | TRBJ1-1 | -
CASSPGLAEYQETQYF | TGTGCCAGCAGCCCGGGACTAGCGGAGTACCAAGAGACCCAGTACTTC | TRBV7-2 | TRBD2 | TRBJ2-5 | -
CASSEGTDTQYF | TGTGCCAGCAGCGAGGGGACAGATACGCAGTATTTT | TRBV6-5 | - | TRBJ2-3 | -
CASSPLQGSYNEQFF | TGCGCCAGCAGCCCCCTACAGGGGAGCTACAATGAGCAGTTCTTC | TRBV5-1 | TRBD1 | TRBJ2-1 | -
CASSLGPPYGYTF | TGCGCCAGCAGCCTTGGACCTCCCTATGGCTACACCTTC | TRBV5-1 | - | TRBJ1-2 | -
CASSLSGRAKETQYF | TGTGCCAGCAGTTTAAGCGGGAGGGCGAAAGAGACCCAGTACTTC | TRBV27 | TRBD2 | TRBJ2-5 | -
CASSYRGLEEQFF | TGCGCCAGCAGCTACAGGGGGCTAGAGGAGCAGTTCTTC | TRBV5-1 | TRBD1 | TRBJ2-1 | -
CASSSRTSGGMGRGTQYF | TGTGCCAGCAGTTCTCGGACTAGCGGGGGGATGGGGAGAGGGACCCAGTACTTC | TRBV28 | TRBD2 | TRBJ2-5 | -
CASLPGGGGNQPQHF | TGTGCCAGCCTTCCCGGGGGAGGGGGCAATCAGCCCCAGCATTTT | TRBV6-1 | - | TRBJ1-5 | -
CASSEAGQTRPQHF | TGTGCCAGCAGTGAGGCCGGCCAGACGCGGCCCCAGCATTTT | TRBV6-1 | - | TRBJ1-5 | -
CASSPGLDSYGYTF | TGTGCCAGCAGTCCTGGGCTCGACTCCTATGGCTACACCTTC | TRBV6-1 | - | TRBJ1-2 | -
CSVGGTNTEAFF | TGCAGCGTTGGCGGGACGAACACTGAAGCTTTCTTT | TRBV29-1 | - | TRBJ1-1 | -
CVSKRTSLNNEQFF | TGTGTCAGCAAAAGGACTAGCCTAAACAATGAGCAGTTCTTC | TRBV28 | TRBD2 | TRBJ2-1 | -
CASSLAQGAGDTEAFF | TGTGCCAGCAGTTTAGCGCAGGGCGCCGGAGACACTGAAGCTTTCTTT | TRBV28 | - | TRBJ1-1 | -
CASSSGTATLGNTEAFF | TGTGCCAGCAGTTCCGGGACGGCAACCCTGGGGAACACTGAAGCTTTCTTT | TRBV28 | - | TRBJ1-1 | -
CASSELGVTHRYEQYF | TGTGCCAGCAGTGAATTGGGGGTAACCCACCGCTACGAGCAGTACTTC | TRBV25-1 | - | TRBJ2-7 | few
CASSTGTGLYEVEKLFF | TGCGCCAGCAGCACCGGGACAGGGTTATATGAGGTTGAAAAACTGTTTTTT | TRBV5-1 | TRBD1 | TRBJ1-4 | -
CASSPPVGGFVNTEAFF | TGTGCCAGCTCGCCGCCCGTTGGGGGCTTCGTGAACACTGAAGCTTTCTTT | TRBV18 | - | TRBJ1-1 | -
CASSLAGGQVNEKLFF | TGCGCCAGCAGCTTGGCGGGAGGGCAGGTTAATGAAAAACTGTTTTTT | TRBV5-1 | - | TRBJ1-4 | -
CASSYTGLTF | TGTGCCAGCAGTTACACCGGCCTTACCTTC | TRBV6-5 | - | TRBJ1-2 | -
CASSLSVGANYGYTF | TGTGCCAGCAGTTTATCAGTCGGAGCTAACTATGGCTACACCTTC | TRBV28 | - | TRBJ1-2 | -
CASSFRSSGANVLTF | TGTGCCAGCAGTTTCCGCTCCTCTGGGGCCAACGTCCTGACTTTC | TRBV6-5 | - | TRBJ2-6 | -
CASSPLRSGNSYNEQFF | TGTGCCAGCAGCCCCCTGCGTAGCGGGAACTCCTACAATGAGCAGTTCTTC | TRBV11-3 | TRBD2 | TRBJ2-1 | -
CASGESSTYEQYF | TGTGCCAGCGGGGAAAGTTCGACCTACGAGCAGTACTTC | TRBV28 | - | TRBJ2-7 | few
CASRRTGGREQFF | TGTGCCAGCAGGCGTACAGGGGGCAGGGAGCAGTTCTTC | TRBV13 | TRBD1 | TRBJ2-1 | -
CASSLNGADGEVEQYF | TGTGCCAGCAGCTTAAATGGGGCGGACGGGGAAGTCGAGCAGTACTTC | TRBV7-3 | - | TRBJ2-7 | -
CASSLESRLAQETQYF | TGTGCCAGCAGCTTAGAATCTAGGTTAGCCCAAGAGACCCAGTACTTC | TRBV7-2 | - | TRBJ2-5 | -
CASSVGTDYGYTF | TGTGCCAGCAGTGTTGGGACAGACTATGGCTACACCTTC | TRBV2 | TRBD1 | TRBJ1-2 | -